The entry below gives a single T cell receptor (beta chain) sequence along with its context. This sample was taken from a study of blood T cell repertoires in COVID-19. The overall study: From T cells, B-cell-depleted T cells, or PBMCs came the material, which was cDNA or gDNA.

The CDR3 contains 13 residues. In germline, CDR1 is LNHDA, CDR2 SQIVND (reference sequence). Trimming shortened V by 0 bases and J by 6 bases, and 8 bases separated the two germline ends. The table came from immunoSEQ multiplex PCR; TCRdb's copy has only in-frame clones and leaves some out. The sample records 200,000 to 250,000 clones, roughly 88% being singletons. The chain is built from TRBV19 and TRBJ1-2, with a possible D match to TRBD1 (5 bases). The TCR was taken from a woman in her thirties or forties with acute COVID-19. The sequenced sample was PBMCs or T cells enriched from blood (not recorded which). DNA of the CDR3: TGTGCCAGTAGTATAGAAAGGGGTGATGGCTACACCTTC. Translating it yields CASSIERGDGYTF. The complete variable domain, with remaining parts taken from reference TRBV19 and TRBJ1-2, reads DGGITQSPKYLFRKEGQNVTLSCEQNLNHDAMYWYRQDPGQGLRLIYYSQIVNDFQKGDIAEGYSVSREKKESFPLTVTSAQKNPTAFYLCASSIERGDGYTFGSGTRLTVV.